The next 19 T cell receptor beta chains were all read from a single sample in a study of blood T cell repertoires in COVID-19. Here immunoSEQ multiplex PCR was the method, and the copy in TCRdb shows in-frame clones only, minus some. Of about 310,000 clones in the sample, 89% were seen once. The sequenced sample was PBMCs or T cells enriched from blood (not recorded which). Receptor source: a woman in her thirties or forties who had recovered from COVID-19.

The chain employs TRBV5-4 and TRBJ2-7, with D unclear. Germline loops: CDR1 SGHNT, CDR2 YYREEE (reference sequence). This CDR3 is built from 11 residues. The V end lost 0 bases, the J end lost 6 bases, and 4 bases lay between the germline ends. The CDR3 region has the DNA TGTGCCAGCAGCTTGGCCGGCGAGCAGTACTTC. Its translation is CASSLAGEQYF.

This chain links TRBV5-4 with TRBJ2-4; 8 nucleotides match TRBD1. The germline CDR1 and CDR2 sequences are SGHNT and YYREEE (reference sequence). This CDR3 spans 16 amino acids. V was pared by 4 bases and J by 2 bases, with 8 bases of the junction left unmatched. The CDR3 DNA follows: TGTGCCAGCAGCAGACAGGGGTCGGGGCCCAAAAACATTCAGTACTTC. Its protein is CASSRQGSGPKNIQYF.

The V call is TRBV6-1, the J call TRBJ1-1; no reliable D call. The CDR3 is 15 residues long. Trimming cost V 1 base and J 3 bases, with 12 bases left between them. Per the germline V gene, CDR1 is MNHNS and CDR2 is SASEGT. Written as DNA, the CDR3 is TGTGCCAGCAGTGAAGGGAGGGAGTTGGACACTGAAGCTTTCTTT. Encoded protein: CASSEGRELDTEAFF.

The chain joins TRBV19 to TRBJ1-4; possible D gene TRBD1, 5 bases. This CDR3 spans 16 amino acids. With 2 bases removed from V and 6 bases from J, the gap between germline ends came to 16 bases. Germline values: CDR1 LNHDA, CDR2 SQIVND (reference sequence). The chain's CDR3 is CASSIFGVGGYEKLFF. For the CDR3, the DNA is TGTGCCAGTAGTATATTCGGCGTGGGGGGGTATGAAAAACTGTTTTTT.

The chain links TRBV19 to TRBJ1-1; D not certain. CDR1 and CDR2 (germline): LNHDA, SQIVND (reference sequence). Trimming shortened V by 7 bases and J by 1 base, and 10 bases separated the two germline ends. The CDR3 runs 13 residues. The CDR3 protein is CASTTTSNTEAFF. DNA of the CDR3: TGTGCCAGTACCACCACATCGAACACTGAAGCTTTCTTT.

The genes are TRBV7-2 and TRBJ1-1; 7 positions agree with TRBD1. The CDR3 has 16 residues. Germline V gives CDR1 SGHTA, CDR2 FQGNSA. Unmatched junction bases numbered 10, after V lost 1 base and J lost 5 bases. The CDR3 here is CASSLGLGGVGTEAFF. CDR3 in DNA: TGTGCCAGCAGCTTAGGGTTAGGGGGCGTCGGTACTGAAGCTTTCTTT.

The chain is built from TRBV5-6 and TRBJ2-1, with TRBD2 matching 12 bases. The CDR3 contains 14 residues. From germline, CDR1 is SGHDT and CDR2 YYEEEE. V gave up 4 bases and J gave up 7 bases; unmatched junction bases: 3. The CDR3 reads CASSPGTSGNEQFF. As DNA, the CDR3 is TGTGCCAGCAGCCCCGGGACTAGCGGGAATGAGCAGTTCTTC.

The CDR3 spells CSDAPSGRISSYEQYF. The CDR3, as DNA: TGCAGCGACGCTCCTAGCGGGAGGATTTCCTCCTACGAGCAGTACTTC. The rearrangement joins TRBV29-1 to TRBJ2-7; 11 bases agree with TRBD2. The CDR3 extends over 16 amino acids. Germline CDR1 is SQVTM and CDR2 is ANQGSEA. The V and J ends lost 7 bases and 0 bases, in that order; junction bases with no gene match: 11.

As to this clone: Relative to the germline gene, one junction end is altered; a read error may explain this. The CDR3 here is CASSPLSGGAPGELFF. CDR3 in DNA: TGTGCTAGCAGCCCACTAAGCGGGGGGGCCCCCGGGGAGCTGTTTTTT. The rearrangement joins TRBV7-7 to TRBJ2-2; TRBD2 matches at 10 bases. CDR1 and CDR2 from the germline V gene are SSHAT and FNYEAQ (reference sequence). The CDR3 extends over 16 amino acids.

V is TRBV9 and J is TRBJ2-5, with 9 positions matching TRBD2. The V and J ends lost 3 bases and 1 base, in that order; junction bases with no gene match: 7. The germline V gene encodes CDR1 SGDLS and CDR2 YYNGEE. The CDR3 consists of 16 residues. The CDR3 coding sequence is TGTGCCAGCAGCGCTTTTCTAGCGGGGTCCCAAGAGACCCAGTACTTC. Its protein product is CASSAFLAGSQETQYF.

This clone occurred once. The chain carries TRBV29-1 and TRBJ2-1; the match to TRBD1 covers 11 bases. Unmatched junction bases numbered 6, after V lost 6 bases and J lost 5 bases. The CDR3 has 14 residues. Germline assignment: CDR1 SQVTM and CDR2 ANQGSEA. The CDR3 sequence is CSVVDRGLNNEQFF. In DNA form, the CDR3 reads TGCAGCGTGGTGGACAGGGGGCTCAACAATGAGCAGTTCTTC.

The chain combines TRBV25-1 with TRBJ2-1; 10 bases are a match to TRBD2. The CDR3 extends over 15 amino acids. The germline gives CDR1 MGHDK, CDR2 SYGVNS. Unmatched junction bases numbered 7, after V lost 2 bases and J lost 9 bases. The CDR3 protein is CASSEGGLAGAEQFF. In DNA, the CDR3 is TGTGCCAGCAGTGAAGGTGGGCTAGCGGGAGCTGAGCAGTTCTTC.

V gene TRBV7-2 combines with J gene TRBJ1-6, with 7 positions matching TRBD1. The germline V gene encodes CDR1 SGHTA and CDR2 FQGNSA. This CDR3 has 14 amino acids. V lost 4 bases to trimming and J lost 9 bases; unmatched junction nucleotides: 6. The chain's CDR3 is CASSSDREVSPLHF. The CDR3 DNA sequence: TGTGCCAGCAGCTCCGACAGGGAGGTTTCACCCCTCCACTTT.

The V and J genes are TRBV7-2 and TRBJ2-3; 7 bases fit TRBD2. This CDR3 is 15 amino acids long. Per the germline V gene, CDR1 is SGHTA and CDR2 is FQGNSA. V shed 3 bases and J 1 base; nucleotides not matched to a gene: 4. CDR3 sequence (DNA): TGTGCCAGCAGCTTTGGCCTAGCGGGCACAGATACGCAGTATTTT. It encodes CASSFGLAGTDTQYF.

Regarding this clone: The junction differs from germline at one of its ends, possibly a read error. The genes are TRBV7-2 and TRBJ2-3; 11 nucleotides match TRBD2. This CDR3 is built from 15 residues. The germline V gene has CDR1 SGHTA and CDR2 FQGNSA. CDR3 sequence (DNA): TGTGCCAGCAGCGTAGCGGGGGGGAGCACAGATACGCAGTATTTT. Its protein is CASSVAGGSTDTQYF.

The chain carries TRBV5-8 and TRBJ2-7; D unclear. Germline V lookup: CDR1 SGHTS, CDR2 YDEGEE. This CDR3 has 12 amino acids. V was clipped by 5 bases and J by 5 bases, with 11 bases between them. The CDR3 spells CASRSVRNEQYF. The CDR3, as DNA: TGTGCCAGCAGATCGGTAAGAAACGAGCAGTACTTC.

CDR3 nucleotide sequence: TGTGCCAGGGGGACTAGCGATCAAGAGACCCAGTACTTC. Translating gives CARGTSDQETQYF. This chain joins TRBV2 and TRBJ2-5; TRBD2 aligns across 10 bases. After removal of 9 bases from V and 2 bases from J, the junction contained 3 bases not matched to a gene. CDR3 length: 13 residues. CDR1 is SNHLY, CDR2 FYNNEI, per germline. The full variable domain, its missing parts supplied by reference TRBV2 and TRBJ2-5, is EPEVTQTPSHQVTQMGQEVILRCVPISNHLYFYWYRQILGQKVEFLVSFYNNEISEKSEIFDDQFSVERPDGSNFTLKIRSTKLEDSAMYFCARGTSDQETQYFGPGTRLLVL.

J is TRBJ1-3 and V is TRBV29-1; D gene ambiguous. The V and J ends lost 4 bases and 7 bases respectively, with 17 bases between them. Germline V gene sequence: CDR1 SQVTM, CDR2 ANQGSEA. The CDR3 covers 14 residues. CDR3 amino acids: CSVVPDSRSNTIYF. The CDR3 region has the DNA TGCAGCGTTGTTCCGGATAGTCGGAGTAACACCATATATTTT.

This chain uses TRBV7-2 with TRBJ1-2; 8 bases match TRBD1. The CDR3 extends over 14 amino acids. After removal of 3 bases from V and 3 bases from J, the junction contained 3 bases not matched to a gene. Germline V gene data show CDR1 as SGHTA and CDR2 as FQGNSA. The CDR3 DNA follows: TGTGCCAGCAGCTTTGGACAGGGCCACTATGGCTACACCTTC. Amino acid sequence: CASSFGQGHYGYTF.